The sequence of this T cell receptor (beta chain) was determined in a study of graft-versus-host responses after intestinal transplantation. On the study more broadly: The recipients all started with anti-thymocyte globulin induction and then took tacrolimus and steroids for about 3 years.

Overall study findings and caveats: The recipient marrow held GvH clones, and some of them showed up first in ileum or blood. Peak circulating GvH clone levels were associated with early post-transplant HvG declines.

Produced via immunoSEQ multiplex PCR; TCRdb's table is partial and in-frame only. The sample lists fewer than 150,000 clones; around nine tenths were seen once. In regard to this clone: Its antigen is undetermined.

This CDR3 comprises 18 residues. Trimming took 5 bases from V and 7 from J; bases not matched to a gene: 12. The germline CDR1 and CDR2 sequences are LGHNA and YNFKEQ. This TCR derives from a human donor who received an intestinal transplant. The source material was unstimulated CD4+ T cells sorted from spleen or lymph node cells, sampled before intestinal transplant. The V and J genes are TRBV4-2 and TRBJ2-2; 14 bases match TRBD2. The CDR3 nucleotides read TGTGCCAGCAGCGCCAAGAGGGGACTAGCGGGGGACGGCGGGGAGCTGTTTTTT. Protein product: CASSAKRGLAGDGGELFF.